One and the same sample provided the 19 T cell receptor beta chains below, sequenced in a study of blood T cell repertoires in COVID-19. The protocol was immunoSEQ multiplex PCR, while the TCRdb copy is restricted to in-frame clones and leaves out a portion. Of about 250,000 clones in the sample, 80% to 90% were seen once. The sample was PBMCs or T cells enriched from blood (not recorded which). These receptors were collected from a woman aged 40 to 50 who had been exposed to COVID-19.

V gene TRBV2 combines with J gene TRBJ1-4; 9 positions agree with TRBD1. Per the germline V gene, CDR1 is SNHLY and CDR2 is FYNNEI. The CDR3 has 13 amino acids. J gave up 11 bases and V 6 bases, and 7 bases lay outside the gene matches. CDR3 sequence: CASSDRDRVKLFF. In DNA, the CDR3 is TGTGCCAGCAGCGATAGGGACAGGGTTAAACTGTTTTTT.

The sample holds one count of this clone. DNA of the CDR3: TGTGCCAGCAAATCCTTCGGCGGGGCAGGAGGATATGGAAAACTGTTTTTT. It codes for CASKSFGGAGGYGKLFF. This rearrangement joins TRBV2 to TRBJ1-4, with D possibly TRBD1 on 5 matching bases. The CDR3 sequence is 17 residues long. The germline V gene has CDR1 SNHLY and CDR2 FYNNEI. V was clipped by 7 bases and J by 10 bases, with 28 bases between them. The full variable domain, in which reference TRBV2 and TRBJ1-4 provide the parts outside the CDR3, is EPEVTQTPSHQVTQMGQEVILRCVPISNHLYFYWYRQILGQKVEFLVSFYNNEISEKSEIFDDQFSVERPDGSNFTLKIRSTKLEDSAMYFCASKSFGGAGGYGKLFFGSGTQLSVL.

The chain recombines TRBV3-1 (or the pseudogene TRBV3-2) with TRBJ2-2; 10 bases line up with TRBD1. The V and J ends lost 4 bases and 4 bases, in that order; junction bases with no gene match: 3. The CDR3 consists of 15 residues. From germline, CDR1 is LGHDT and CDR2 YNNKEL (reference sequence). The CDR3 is CASSLGTGVTGELFF. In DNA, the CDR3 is TGTGCCAGCAGCCTCGGGACAGGGGTCACCGGGGAGCTGTTTTTT.

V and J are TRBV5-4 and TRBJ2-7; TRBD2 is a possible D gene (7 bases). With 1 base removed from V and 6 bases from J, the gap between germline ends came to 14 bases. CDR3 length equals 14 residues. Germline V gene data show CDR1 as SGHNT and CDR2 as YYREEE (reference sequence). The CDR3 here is CASSLWGGPGEQYF. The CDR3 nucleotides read TGTGCCAGCAGCTTGTGGGGGGGCCCGGGCGAGCAGTACTTC.

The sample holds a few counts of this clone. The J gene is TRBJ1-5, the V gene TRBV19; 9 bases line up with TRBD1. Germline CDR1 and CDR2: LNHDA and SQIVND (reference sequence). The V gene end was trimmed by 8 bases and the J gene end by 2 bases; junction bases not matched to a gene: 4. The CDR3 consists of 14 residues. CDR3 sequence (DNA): TGTGCCAGTCGGGACAGGGCTGGCAATCAGCCCCAGCATTTT. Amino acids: CASRDRAGNQPQHF.

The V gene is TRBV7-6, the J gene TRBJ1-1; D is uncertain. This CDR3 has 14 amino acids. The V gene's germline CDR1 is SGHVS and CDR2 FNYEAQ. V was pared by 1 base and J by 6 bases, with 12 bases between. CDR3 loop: CASSLGRERAEAFF. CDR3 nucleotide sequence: TGTGCCAGCAGCTTAGGACGGGAGAGGGCTGAAGCTTTCTTT.

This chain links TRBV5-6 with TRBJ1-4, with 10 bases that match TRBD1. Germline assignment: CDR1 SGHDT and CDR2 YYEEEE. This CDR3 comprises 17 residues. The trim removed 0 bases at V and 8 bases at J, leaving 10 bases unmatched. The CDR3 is CASSLGPGTGDIEKLFF. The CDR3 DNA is TGTGCCAGCAGCTTGGGTCCCGGGACAGGGGACATAGAAAAACTGTTTTTT.

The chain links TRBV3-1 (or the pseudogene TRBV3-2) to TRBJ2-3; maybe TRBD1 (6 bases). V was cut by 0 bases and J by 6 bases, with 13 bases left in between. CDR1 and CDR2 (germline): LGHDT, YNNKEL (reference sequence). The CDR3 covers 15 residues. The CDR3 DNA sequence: TGTGCCAGCAGCCAAGAGACAGGAGTTATGGATACGCAGTATTTT. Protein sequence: CASSQETGVMDTQYF.

The CDR3 sequence is CASSYRGPGLGEQYF. In DNA form, the CDR3 reads TGCGCCAGCAGCTACAGGGGACCGGGGTTGGGCGAGCAGTACTTC. V and J are TRBV5-1 and TRBJ2-7; TRBD1 aligns across 7 bases. Per germline, CDR1 SGHRS and CDR2 YFSETQ. Germline trimming cut 3 bases from V and 6 bases from J; bases unmatched to any gene: 12. The CDR3 spans 15 residues.

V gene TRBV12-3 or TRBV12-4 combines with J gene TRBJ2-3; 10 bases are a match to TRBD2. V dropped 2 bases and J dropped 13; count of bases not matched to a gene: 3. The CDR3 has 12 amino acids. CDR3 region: CASSLSGRAKYF. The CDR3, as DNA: TGTGCCAGCAGTTTAAGCGGGAGGGCCAAGTATTTT.

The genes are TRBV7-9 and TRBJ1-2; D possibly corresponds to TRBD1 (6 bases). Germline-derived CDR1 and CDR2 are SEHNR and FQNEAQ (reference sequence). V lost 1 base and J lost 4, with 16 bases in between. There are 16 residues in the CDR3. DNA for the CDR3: TGTGCCAGCAGCTTAGGGGGGCCCCTTCGGACCTATGGCTACACCTTC. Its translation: CASSLGGPLRTYGYTF.

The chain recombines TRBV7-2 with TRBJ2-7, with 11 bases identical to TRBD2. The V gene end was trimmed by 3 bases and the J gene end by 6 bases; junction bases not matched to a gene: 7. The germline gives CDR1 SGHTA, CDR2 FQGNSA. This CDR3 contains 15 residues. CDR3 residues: CASSFTSGRTSEQYV. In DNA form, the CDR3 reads TGTGCCAGCAGCTTCACTAGCGGGAGAACCTCCGAGCAGTACGTC.

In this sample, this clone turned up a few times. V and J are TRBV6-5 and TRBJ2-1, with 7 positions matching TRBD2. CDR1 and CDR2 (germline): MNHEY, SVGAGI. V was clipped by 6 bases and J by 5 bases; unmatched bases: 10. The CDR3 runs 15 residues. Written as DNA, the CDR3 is TGTGCCAGCAGACGTTGGGAAAGCGGGGACAATGAGCAGTTCTTC. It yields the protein CASRRWESGDNEQFF.

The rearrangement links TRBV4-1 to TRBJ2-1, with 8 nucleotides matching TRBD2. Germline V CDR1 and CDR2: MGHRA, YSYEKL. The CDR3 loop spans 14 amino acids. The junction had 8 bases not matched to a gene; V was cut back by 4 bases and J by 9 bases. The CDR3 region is CASSPGTRRSEQFF. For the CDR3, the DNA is TGCGCCAGCAGCCCCGGGACTAGACGGTCTGAGCAGTTCTTC.

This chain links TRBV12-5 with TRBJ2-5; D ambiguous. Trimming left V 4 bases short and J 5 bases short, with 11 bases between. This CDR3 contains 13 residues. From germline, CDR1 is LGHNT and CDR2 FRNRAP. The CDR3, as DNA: TGTGCTAGTGGTTCTTGGGCCTCGGAGACCCAGTACTTC. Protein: CASGSWASETQYF.

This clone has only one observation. This CDR3 is CASSPYLSTEAFF. The DNA of the CDR3 is TGTGCCAGCAGCCCCTATCTGAGCACTGAAGCTTTCTTT. V usage is TRBV7-2 and J usage is TRBJ1-1; unclear D gene. The CDR3 runs to 13 residues. Between the trimmed V and J ends, which lost 5 bases and 4 bases, there was a span of 11 bases. The germline gives CDR1 SGHTA, CDR2 FQGNSA.

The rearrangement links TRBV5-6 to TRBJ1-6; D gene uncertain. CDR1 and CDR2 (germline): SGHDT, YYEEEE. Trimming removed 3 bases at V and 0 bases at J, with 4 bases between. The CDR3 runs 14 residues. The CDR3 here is CASSWSSYNSPLHF. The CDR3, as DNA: TGTGCCAGCAGCTGGAGCTCCTATAATTCACCCCTCCACTTT.

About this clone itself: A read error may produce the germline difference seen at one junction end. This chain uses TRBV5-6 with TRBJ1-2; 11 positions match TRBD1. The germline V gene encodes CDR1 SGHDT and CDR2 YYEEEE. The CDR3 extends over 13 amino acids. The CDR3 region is CASSLGAGQGAIF. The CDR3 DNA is TGTGCCAGCAGCTTGGGGGCTGGACAGGGGGCGATCTTC. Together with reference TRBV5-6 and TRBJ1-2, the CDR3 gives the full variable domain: DAGVTQSPTHLIKTRGQQVTLRCSPKSGHDTVSWYQQALGQGPQFIFQYYEEEERQRGNFPDRFSGHQFPNYSSELNVNALLLGDSALYLCASSLGAGQGAIFGSGTRLTVV.

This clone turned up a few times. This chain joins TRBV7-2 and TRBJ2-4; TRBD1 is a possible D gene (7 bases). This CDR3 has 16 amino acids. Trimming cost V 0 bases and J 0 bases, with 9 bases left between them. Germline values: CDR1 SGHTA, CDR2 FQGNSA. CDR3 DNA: TGTGCCAGCAGCTTAGCGCAGGGGGGAGCCAAAAACATTCAGTACTTC. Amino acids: CASSLAQGGAKNIQYF.